Each of the 24 T cell receptor beta chains below was sequenced from the same sample in a study of T cells after yellow fever vaccination. MiXCR was run by TCRdb on the 5' RACE reads, yielding one entry per CDR3 protein. This table has hundreds of thousands of distinct CDR3 sequences, 12% appearing once. This sample comprised PBMCs, obtained on the day of the yellow fever booster vaccination. The source is a man aged 25-45 years who received the YFV17D yellow fever vaccine.

This clonotype was counted only a few times. The gene calls are TRBV20-1 and TRBJ2-3; 12 nucleotides agree with TRBD1. The CDR3 has 19 residues. Germline loops: CDR1 DFQATT, CDR2 SNEGSKA (reference sequence). With 6 bases clipped from V and 1 base from J, the junction kept 17 bases outside the gene matches. DNA of the CDR3: TGCAGTGCGAACAATGCCGGGGGACAGGGGGCCGGCCGCACAGATACGCAGTATTTT. Amino acids: CSANNAGGQGAGRTDTQYF.

The V gene is TRBV12-3 or TRBV12-4, the J gene TRBJ2-7, with D maybe TRBD2 (5 bases). V lost 6 bases and J 6 bases, leaving 18 bases between the germline ends. The CDR3 is 14 amino acids. In DNA form, the CDR3 reads TGTGCCAGCAGACGCTCGGGGTCCCGTATCGAGCAGTACTTC. This codes for CASRRSGSRIEQYF.

This clonotype has at least ten counts. The chain is built from TRBV5-5 and TRBJ2-7, with D possibly TRBD2 on 5 matching bases. With 9 bases removed from V and 1 base from J, the gap between germline ends came to 14 bases. The V gene's germline CDR1 is SGHKS and CDR2 YYEKEE (reference sequence). This CDR3 has 13 residues. This CDR3 is CATGERPSYEQYF. CDR3 bases: TGTGCCACTGGGGAGAGACCGTCCTACGAGCAGTACTTC.

This clonotype was observed a few times. CDR3 coding DNA: TGTGCCATCAGTGAGGGGACTGGGGAAACCTACGAGCAGTACTTC. Translating gives CAISEGTGETYEQYF. This sequence joins TRBV10-3 and TRBJ2-7, with a tentative D call TRBD2 (6 bases). Germline CDR1 reads ENHRY; CDR2 reads SYGVKD. Deletions cut 2 bases from V and 2 bases from J, with 13 bases between. This CDR3 region has 15 residues.

In its sample, this clonotype was seen a few times. The chain uses TRBV6-2 or TRBV6-3 and TRBJ2-7; 11 bases map to TRBD2. Trimming took 5 bases from V and 3 from J; bases not matched to a gene: 6. The CDR3 spans 15 residues. Germline assignment: CDR1 MNHEY and CDR2 SVGEGT. The CDR3 sequence: CASSNLGTSGYEQYF. In DNA form, the CDR3 reads TGTGCCAGCAGTAACCTCGGGACTAGCGGCTACGAGCAGTACTTC.

V and J are TRBV20-1 and TRBJ2-7; TRBD1 agrees at 10 bases. Germline V gene data show CDR1 as DFQATT and CDR2 as SNEGSKA (reference sequence). This CDR3 is 13 amino acids long. The V gene end was trimmed by 6 bases and the J gene end by 4 bases; junction bases not matched to a gene: 6. CDR3 protein: CSAHRTGGYEQYF. The CDR3, as DNA: TGCAGTGCCCACCGGACAGGGGGATACGAGCAGTACTTC.

At least ten counts were recorded for this clonotype. The chain has TRBV20-1 and TRBJ2-1; D perhaps matches TRBD2 (6 bases). The CDR3 sequence is 12 residues long. In germline, CDR1 is DFQATT, CDR2 SNEGSKA (reference sequence). Trimming removed 0 bases from V and 9 bases from J, with 9 bases in between. Here the CDR3 DNA reads TGCAGTGCTAGAGATGACGGGGGTGAGCAGTTCTTC. Encoded protein: CSARDDGGEQFF.

The chain carries TRBV30 and TRBJ1-5; perhaps TRBD1 as D (5 bases). Per the germline V gene, CDR1 is GTSNPN and CDR2 is SVGIG (reference sequence). This CDR3 is 15 amino acids long. V lost 0 bases and J lost 2, with 11 bases in between. The CDR3 spells CAWSVRGAGNQPQHF. For the CDR3, the DNA is TGTGCCTGGAGTGTAAGGGGAGCAGGCAATCAGCCCCAGCATTTT.

In its sample, this clonotype was seen a few times. V and J are TRBV11-3 and TRBJ2-2, with a possible D match to TRBD2 (5 bases). The CDR3 contains 12 residues. Trimming shortened V by 5 bases and J by 6 bases, and 7 bases separated the two germline ends. Germline V gene data show CDR1 as SGHNT and CDR2 as YENEEA. CDR3 amino acids: CASSARAGELFF. The CDR3 nucleotides are TGTGCCAGCAGCGCGCGGGCCGGGGAGCTGTTTTTT. Combining the CDR3 with reference TRBV11-3 and TRBJ2-2 gives the whole variable domain EAGVVQSPRYKIIEKKQPVAFWCNPISGHNTLYWYLQNLGQGPELLIRYENEEAVDDSQLPKDRFSAERLKGVDSTLKIQPAELGDSAVYLCASSARAGELFFGEGSRLTVL.

The chain joins TRBV19 to TRBJ2-6; possibly TRBD1 for D (6 bases). This CDR3 spans 18 amino acids. CDR1 is LNHDA, CDR2 SQIVND, per germline (reference sequence). V gave up 3 bases and J gave up 0 bases, with 15 bases separating them. CDR3 coding DNA: TGTGCCAGTAGTATTGCCGCAGGGGCCAGCTCTGGGGCCAACGTCCTGACTTTC. Amino acid sequence: CASSIAAGASSGANVLTF.

This chain uses TRBV2 with TRBJ2-7, with TRBD2 matching over 9 bases. The ends lost 7 bases at V and 5 bases at J; junction bases unmatched: 6. In germline, CDR1 is SNHLY, CDR2 FYNNEI. The CDR3 is made up of 13 amino acids. In DNA, the CDR3 is TGTGCCAGCACTCTAGCGGGATCCCACGAGCAGTACTTC. Translation: CASTLAGSHEQYF. Supplemented by reference TRBV2 and TRBJ2-7, the full variable domain reads EPEVTQTPSHQVTQMGQEVILRCVPISNHLYFYWYRQILGQKVEFLVSFYNNEISEKSEIFDDQFSVERPDGSNFTLKIRSTKLEDSAMYFCASTLAGSHEQYFGPGTRLTVT.

The gene calls are TRBV15 and TRBJ2-2; D unresolved. CDR3 length: 15 amino acids. Trimming took 0 bases from V and 3 from J, leaving 8 bases between them. The germline V gene encodes CDR1 LNHNV and CDR2 YYDKDF (reference sequence). The CDR3 region is CATSRDRVDTGELFF. CDR3 DNA: TGTGCCACCAGCAGAGATCGGGTTGACACCGGGGAGCTGTTTTTT.

This clonotype was seen ten or more times. The rearrangement links TRBV28 to TRBJ2-1; TRBD1 matches at 8 bases. CDR3 size: 13 residues. Germline CDR1 reads MDHEN; CDR2 reads SYDVKM. With V trimmed by 8 bases and J by 7 bases, 7 bases remained unmatched. CDR3 amino acids: CASVWTGKNEQFF. The CDR3 DNA sequence: TGTGCCAGCGTATGGACAGGGAAGAATGAGCAGTTCTTC. Based on the CDR3 plus reference TRBV28 and TRBJ2-1, the full variable domain is DVKVTQSSRYLVKRTGEKVFLECVQDMDHENMFWYRQDPGLGLRLIYFSYDVKMKEKGDIPEGYSVSREKKERFSLILESASTNQTSMYLCASVWTGKNEQFFGPGTRLTVL.

This clonotype occurred a few times. V is TRBV6-1 and J is TRBJ2-3; no clear D. Per germline, CDR1 MNHNS and CDR2 SASEGT. V was trimmed by 4 bases and J by 6 bases, leaving 11 bases between them. The CDR3 runs 13 residues. The CDR3 is CASSVDPADTQYF. The CDR3 region has the DNA TGTGCCAGCAGTGTAGACCCTGCGGATACGCAGTATTTT.

This chain links TRBV6-2 or TRBV6-3 with TRBJ2-1; D may be TRBD2 (6 bases). Germline assignment: CDR1 MNHEY and CDR2 SVGEGT. The CDR3 contains 15 residues. Trimming shortened V by 6 bases and J by 6 bases, and 18 bases separated the two germline ends. CDR3 DNA sequence: TGTGCCAGCAGCCGAACACTGCGGGAAGGCAATGAGCAGTTCTTC. It translates to CASSRTLREGNEQFF.

This clonotype appeared once. This rearrangement joins TRBV10-2 to TRBJ2-1; possibly TRBD2 for D (6 bases). Trimming stripped 2 bases from V and 4 bases from J, with 18 bases between. The CDR3 has 17 residues. Germline V CDR1 and CDR2: WSHSY, SAAADI. This chain's CDR3 is CASSETTSSGVYNEQFF. CDR3 in DNA: TGCGCCAGCAGTGAGACGACTAGTTCTGGGGTTTACAATGAGCAGTTCTTC.

The genes are TRBV20-1 and TRBJ2-1; 11 bases match TRBD2. Germline V gene data show CDR1 as DFQATT and CDR2 as SNEGSKA (reference sequence). V was clipped by 0 bases and J by 0 bases; unmatched bases: 10. This CDR3 is built from 19 residues. The CDR3 loop reads CSARDPTSGTWGSYNEQFF. The CDR3 bases are TGCAGTGCTAGAGATCCGACTAGCGGGACTTGGGGCTCCTACAATGAGCAGTTCTTC.

This clonotype was seen at least ten times. The chain employs TRBV7-2 and TRBJ2-3, with 12 bases aligning to TRBD2. Germline CDR1 reads SGHTA; CDR2 reads FQGNSA. There are 16 residues in the CDR3. Losses at the gene ends were 3 bases for V and 4 bases for J; bases not matched to a gene: 5. The CDR3 region has the DNA TGTGCCAGCAGCTTTCTCCCTAGCGGGAGGGCAGATACGCAGTATTTT. The encoded protein is CASSFLPSGRADTQYF.

This rearrangement joins TRBV20-1 to TRBJ2-7; D unresolved. Germline V gives CDR1 DFQATT, CDR2 SNEGSKA (reference sequence). V shed 5 bases and J shed 4 bases, with 3 bases lying between them. This CDR3 has 9 residues. The CDR3, as DNA: TGCAGTGCTGGGTACGAGCAGTACTTC. It codes for CSAGYEQYF.

The chain joins TRBV20-1 to TRBJ2-1; 11 positions match TRBD2. CDR1 and CDR2 (germline): DFQATT, SNEGSKA (reference sequence). The CDR3 is 19 residues long. The V and J ends lost 0 bases and 1 base, in that order; junction bases with no gene match: 11. In DNA, the CDR3 is TGCAGTGCTAGAGAGAGATCCGGGACTAGCGGAACTTCCTACAATGAGCAGTTCTTC. Its translation is CSARERSGTSGTSYNEQFF.

The V gene is TRBV29-1, the J gene TRBJ2-7, with D unresolved. Trimming stripped 0 bases from V and 1 base from J, with 7 bases between. Per the germline V gene, CDR1 is SQVTM and CDR2 is ANQGSEA. This CDR3 has 13 amino acids. The CDR3 sequence is CSVEDETSYEQYF. For the CDR3, the DNA is TGCAGCGTTGAAGATGAAACTTCCTACGAGCAGTACTTC.

The chain has TRBV28 and TRBJ2-7; D is perhaps TRBD2 (5 bases). Looked up from germline, CDR1 is MDHEN and CDR2 is SYDVKM. This CDR3 is built from 13 residues. V was cut by 3 bases and J by 4 bases, with 10 bases left in between. CDR3 in amino acids: CASSFVSDYEQYF. The CDR3 nucleotides are TGTGCCAGCAGTTTCGTTAGCGATTACGAGCAGTACTTC. Full variable domain (rest looked up from reference TRBV28 and TRBJ2-7): DVKVTQSSRYLVKRTGEKVFLECVQDMDHENMFWYRQDPGLGLRLIYFSYDVKMKEKGDIPEGYSVSREKKERFSLILESASTNQTSMYLCASSFVSDYEQYFGPGTRLTVT.

This clonotype was recorded a few times. The chain recombines TRBV20-1 with TRBJ2-7, with 8 nucleotides matching TRBD1. V shed 3 bases and J 2 bases; nucleotides not matched to a gene: 12. The CDR3 contains 16 residues. Looked up from germline, CDR1 is DFQATT and CDR2 is SNEGSKA (reference sequence). CDR3 sequence reads: CSASHPPGTGTYEQYF. The CDR3 nucleotides are TGCAGTGCTAGTCATCCCCCCGGGACAGGAACCTACGAGCAGTACTTC.

This clonotype was seen a handful of times. The genes are TRBV20-1 and TRBJ2-3; D remains ambiguous. The germline V gene has CDR1 DFQATT and CDR2 SNEGSKA (reference sequence). This CDR3 region has 13 residues. Trimming took off 5 bases at V and 5 bases at J, with 14 bases between the two ends. The CDR3 DNA is TGCAGTGCTTACCCGGGCCGAGGAGATACGCAGTATTTT. Amino acids: CSAYPGRGDTQYF.